The clone carrying this T cell receptor beta chain was counted only a few times. Antigen: not known. This CDR3 region has 19 residues. CDR1 and CDR2 (germline): SGHRS, YFSETQ. The germline V and J ends were trimmed by 4 bases and 0 bases, with 22 bases remaining between them. A J-beta primer mix and a sample-barcoded 5' primer were used in a second PCR of about 7 to 12 cycles. A tag from a template-switch adaptor with 12 random nucleotides marked each cDNA molecule. TCRdb processed the 5' RACE reads anew with MiXCR; each CDR3 protein has one entry. The sample has more than 1.4 million distinct CDR3 sequences; around two fifths are singletons. This specimen belongs to a study of blood T cells in healthy people across ages. Study-level points and caveats: Naive CD4+ cells and diversity were both higher in long-lived donors than in aged donors.

Material: blood. The clonotype originates from a woman younger than 35 in good health. V usage is TRBV5-1 and J usage is TRBJ1-4; weak D call: TRBD1 (6 bases). The CDR3 spells CASSRRGTRRTATNEKLFF. The DNA for the CDR3 is TGCGCCAGCAGCCGGAGAGGGACAAGACGTACTGCAACTAATGAAAAACTGTTTTTT.